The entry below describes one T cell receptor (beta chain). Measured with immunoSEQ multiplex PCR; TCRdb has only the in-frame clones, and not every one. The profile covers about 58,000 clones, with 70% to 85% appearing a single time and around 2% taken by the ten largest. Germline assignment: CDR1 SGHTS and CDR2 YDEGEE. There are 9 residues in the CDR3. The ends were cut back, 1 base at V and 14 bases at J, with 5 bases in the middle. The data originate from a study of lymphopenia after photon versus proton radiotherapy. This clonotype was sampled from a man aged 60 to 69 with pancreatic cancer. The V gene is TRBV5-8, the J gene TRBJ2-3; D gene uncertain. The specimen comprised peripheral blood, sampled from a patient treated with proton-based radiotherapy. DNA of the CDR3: TGTGCCAGCAGCTTGTACGCGTATTTT. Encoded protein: CASSLYAYF.